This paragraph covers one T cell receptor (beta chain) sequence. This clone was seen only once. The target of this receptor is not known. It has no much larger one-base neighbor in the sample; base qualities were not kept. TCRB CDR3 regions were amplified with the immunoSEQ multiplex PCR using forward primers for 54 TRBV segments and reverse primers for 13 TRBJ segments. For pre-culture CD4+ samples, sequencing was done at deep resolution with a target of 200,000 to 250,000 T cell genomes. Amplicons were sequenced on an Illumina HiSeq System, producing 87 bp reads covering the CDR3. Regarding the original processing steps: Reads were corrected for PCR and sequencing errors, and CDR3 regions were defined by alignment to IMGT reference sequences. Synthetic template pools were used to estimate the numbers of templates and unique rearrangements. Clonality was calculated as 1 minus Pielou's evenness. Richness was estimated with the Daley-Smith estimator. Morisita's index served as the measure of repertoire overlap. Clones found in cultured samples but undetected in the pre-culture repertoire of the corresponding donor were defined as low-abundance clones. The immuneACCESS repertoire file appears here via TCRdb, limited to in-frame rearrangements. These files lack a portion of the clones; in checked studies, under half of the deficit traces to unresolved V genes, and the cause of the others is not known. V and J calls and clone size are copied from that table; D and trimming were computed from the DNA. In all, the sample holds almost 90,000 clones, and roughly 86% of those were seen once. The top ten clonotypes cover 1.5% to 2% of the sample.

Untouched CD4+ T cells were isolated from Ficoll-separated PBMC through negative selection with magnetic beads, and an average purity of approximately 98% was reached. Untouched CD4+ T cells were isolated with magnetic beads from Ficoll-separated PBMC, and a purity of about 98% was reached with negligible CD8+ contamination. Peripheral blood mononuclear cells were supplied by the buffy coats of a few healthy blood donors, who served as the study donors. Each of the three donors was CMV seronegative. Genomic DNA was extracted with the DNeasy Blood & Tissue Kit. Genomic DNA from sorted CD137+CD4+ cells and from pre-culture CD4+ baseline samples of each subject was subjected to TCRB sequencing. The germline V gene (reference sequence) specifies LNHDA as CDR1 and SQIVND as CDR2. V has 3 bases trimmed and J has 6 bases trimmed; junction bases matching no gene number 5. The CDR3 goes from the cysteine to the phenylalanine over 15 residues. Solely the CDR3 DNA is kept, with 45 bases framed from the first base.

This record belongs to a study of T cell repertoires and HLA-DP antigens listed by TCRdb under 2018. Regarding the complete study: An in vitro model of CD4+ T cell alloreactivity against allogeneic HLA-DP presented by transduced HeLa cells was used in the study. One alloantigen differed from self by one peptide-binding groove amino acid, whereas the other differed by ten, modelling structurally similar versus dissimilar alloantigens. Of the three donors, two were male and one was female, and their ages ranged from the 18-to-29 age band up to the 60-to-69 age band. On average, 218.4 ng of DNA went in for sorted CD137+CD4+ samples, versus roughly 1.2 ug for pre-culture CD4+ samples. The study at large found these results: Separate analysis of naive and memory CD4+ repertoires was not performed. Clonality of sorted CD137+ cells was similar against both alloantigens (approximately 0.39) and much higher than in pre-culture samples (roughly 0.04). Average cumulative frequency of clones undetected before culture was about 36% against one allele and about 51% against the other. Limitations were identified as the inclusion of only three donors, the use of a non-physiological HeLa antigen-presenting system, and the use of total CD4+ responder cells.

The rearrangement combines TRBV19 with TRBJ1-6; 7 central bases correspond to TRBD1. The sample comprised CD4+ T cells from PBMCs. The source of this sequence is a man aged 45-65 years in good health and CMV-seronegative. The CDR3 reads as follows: CASSMGRQGNSPLHF. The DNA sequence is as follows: TGTGCCAGTAGTATGGGGAGACAGGGTAATTCACCCCTCCACTTT. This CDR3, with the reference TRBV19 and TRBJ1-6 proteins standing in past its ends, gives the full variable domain DGGITQSPKYLFRKEGQNVTLSCEQNLNHDAMYWYRQDPGQGLRLIYYSQIVNDFQKGDIAEGYSVSREKKESFPLTVTSAQKNPTAFYLCASSMGRQGNSPLHFGNGTRLTVT.